One sample yielded the 27 T cell receptor beta chains listed below, sequenced in a study of cytomegalovirus exposure and HLA in healthy donors. PCR was performed using 60 Vbeta and 13 Jbeta primers. Sequencing was performed with immunoSEQ multiplex PCR; in TCRdb, only in-frame clones are kept and a portion is missing. The sample consists of over 75,000 clones, around 80% of them appearing once. The specimen sequenced was PBMCs. The receptors here all came from a woman in her sixties or seventies in good health and CMV-seronegative.

V gene TRBV19 combines with J gene TRBJ1-5; TRBD1 aligns across 8 bases. V was clipped by 6 bases and J by 2 bases; unmatched bases: 6. This CDR3 spans 15 amino acids. Germline V gene lookup returns CDR1 LNHDA and CDR2 SQIVND (reference sequence). CDR3 bases: TGTGCCAGTAGGTTGACAGGGGAACGCAATCAGCCCCAGCATTTT. It translates to CASRLTGERNQPQHF.

This clone was counted between two and nine times. This chain connects TRBV2 to TRBJ1-2; D may be TRBD1 (6 bases). V was clipped by 6 bases and J by 6 bases, with 20 bases between them. The CDR3 consists of 15 residues. Germline CDR1 and CDR2: SNHLY and FYNNEI. The chain's CDR3 is CASSPRGGGADGYTF. CDR3 DNA: TGTGCCAGCAGCCCCCGAGGGGGGGGCGCCGATGGCTACACCTTC. Variable domain in full (rest from reference TRBV2 and TRBJ1-2): EPEVTQTPSHQVTQMGQEVILRCVPISNHLYFYWYRQILGQKVEFLVSFYNNEISEKSEIFDDQFSVERPDGSNFTLKIRSTKLEDSAMYFCASSPRGGGADGYTFGSGTRLTVV.

The V call is TRBV5-1, the J call TRBJ2-7; D perhaps matches TRBD1 (5 bases). The CDR3 is 13 residues long. Germline-derived CDR1 and CDR2 are SGHRS and YFSETQ. Deletions cut 4 bases from V and 1 base from J, with 9 bases between. The CDR3 here is CASSPRDSYEQYF. CDR3 in DNA: TGCGCCAGCAGCCCCAGGGATTCCTACGAGCAGTACTTC.

V is TRBV30 and J is TRBJ2-7; 7 nucleotides line up with TRBD2. The CDR3 has 14 amino acids. Trimming at V came to 1 base and at J to 0 bases, leaving 3 bases not matched to a gene. Looked up from germline, CDR1 is GTSNPN and CDR2 is SVGIG (reference sequence). The CDR3 DNA reads as TGTGCCTGGAGTGAGACTAGCAGCTCCTACGAGCAGTACTTC. Protein product: CAWSETSSSYEQYF.

Points on this clone: Other nucleotide sequences from this sample produce the same CDR3. The chain uses TRBV7-2 and TRBJ1-1, with TRBD1 matching over 10 bases. CDR3 length: 14 amino acids. V dropped 3 bases and J dropped 5; count of bases not matched to a gene: 3. CDR1 is SGHTA and CDR2 is FQGNSA in the germline V gene. CDR3 in amino acids: CASSLTGGGTEAFF. The CDR3 DNA sequence: TGTGCCAGCAGCTTGACAGGGGGCGGAACTGAAGCTTTCTTT. Together with reference TRBV7-2 and TRBJ1-1, the CDR3 gives the full variable domain: GAGVSQSPSNKVTEKGKDVELRCDPISGHTALYWYRQSLGQGLEFLIYFQGNSAPDKSGLPSDRFSAERTGGSVSTLTIQRTQQEDSAVYLCASSLTGGGTEAFFGQGTRLTVV.

The rearrangement links TRBV5-1 to TRBJ2-7, with TRBD2 as a possible D gene (6 bases). Deletions cut 0 bases from V and 2 bases from J, with 15 bases between. Looked up from germline, CDR1 is SGHRS and CDR2 is YFSETQ. The CDR3 has 16 amino acids. As DNA, the CDR3 is TGCGCCAGCAGCTTGGGAGCGGCTAGCGAAACCTACGAGCAGTACTTC. Protein sequence: CASSLGAASETYEQYF.

This clone has only a few counts. The chain links TRBV7-9 to TRBJ1-1, with D perhaps matching TRBD1 (6 bases). Trimming stripped 3 bases from V and 3 bases from J, with 11 bases between. This CDR3 contains 14 residues. Germline-derived CDR1 and CDR2 are SEHNR and FQNEAQ (reference sequence). In nucleotides, the CDR3 is TGTGCCAGCAGCTTTATCACAGGGTACACTGAAGCTTTCTTT. Its protein product is CASSFITGYTEAFF.

CDR3 residues: CASSLGQGLPYEQYF. The DNA for the CDR3 is TGTGCCAGCAGTTTAGGACAGGGGTTGCCCTACGAGCAGTACTTC. The chain has TRBV27 and TRBJ2-7; 9 nucleotides agree with TRBD1. After removal of 2 bases from V and 2 bases from J, the junction contained 4 bases not matched to a gene. CDR1 and CDR2 from the germline V gene are MNHEY and SMNVEV (reference sequence). The CDR3 extends over 15 amino acids.

The chain carries TRBV4-1 and TRBJ2-5, with a tentative D call TRBD1 (5 bases). This CDR3 is 15 amino acids long. Germline V lookup: CDR1 MGHRA, CDR2 YSYEKL. V was clipped by 1 base and J by 2 bases, with 11 bases between them. CDR3 DNA sequence: TGCGCCAGCAGCCAAGCCCAACAGGTGCAAGAGACCCAGTACTTC. This codes for CASSQAQQVQETQYF.

This clone has just one count. J is TRBJ1-4 and V is TRBV6-1; 12 bases are a match to TRBD1. The germline V gene has CDR1 MNHNS and CDR2 SASEGT. Germline trimming cut 0 bases from V and 8 bases from J; bases unmatched to any gene: 4. The CDR3 runs to 16 residues. This chain's CDR3 is CASSEAGDRGREKLFF. DNA of the CDR3: TGTGCCAGCAGTGAAGCAGGGGACAGGGGGCGGGAAAAACTGTTTTTT.

The genes are TRBV27 and TRBJ2-7, with 9 bases matching TRBD2. The V gene end was trimmed by 3 bases and the J gene end by 2 bases; junction bases not matched to a gene: 20. Germline V gene data show CDR1 as MNHEY and CDR2 as SMNVEV (reference sequence). The length of the CDR3 is 20 residues. The CDR3 DNA sequence: TGTGCCAGCAGTTTCCAGAGGTACGGACTAGCGCTCAACAGGGCCTACGAGCAGTACTTC. Encoded protein: CASSFQRYGLALNRAYEQYF.

The chain couples TRBV4-1 to TRBJ1-1; 7 nucleotides match TRBD1. The CDR3 totals 15 residues. The junction had 5 bases not matched to a gene; V was cut back by 0 bases and J by 4 bases. Germline CDR1 and CDR2: MGHRA and YSYEKL. The CDR3 DNA sequence: TGCGCCAGCAGCCAAGAACAGGGGTCGGCCACTGAAGCTTTCTTT. Its translation: CASSQEQGSATEAFF.

Only a few counts were recorded for this clone. CDR3 protein: CASSLSTVTEAFF. CDR3 coding DNA: TGTGCCAGCAGCTTGTCCACTGTAACTGAAGCTTTCTTT. This chain uses TRBV5-5 with TRBJ1-1; no clear D. The V end was cut by 1 base, the J end by 5 bases, with 9 bases between. The CDR3 sequence is 13 residues long. Germline V gives CDR1 SGHKS, CDR2 YYEKEE (reference sequence).

This chain links TRBV7-8 with TRBJ2-3; D gene unclear. Looked up from germline, CDR1 is SGHVS and CDR2 is FQNEAQ. The CDR3 has 13 amino acids. V gave up 3 bases and J gave up 5 bases, with 9 bases separating them. CDR3 region: CASSFRLIDTQYF. CDR3 nucleotides: TGTGCCAGCAGCTTTAGACTGATAGATACGCAGTATTTT. The whole variable domain, filled in from reference TRBV7-8 and TRBJ2-3, reads GAGVSQSPRYKVAKRGQDVALRCDPISGHVSLFWYQQALGQGPEFLTYFQNEAQLDKSGLPSDRFFAERPEGSVSTLKIQRTQQEDSAVYLCASSFRLIDTQYFGPGTRLTVL.

The chain couples TRBV7-9 to TRBJ1-3; D might be TRBD1 (6 bases). CDR1 and CDR2 from the germline V gene are SEHNR and FQNEAQ (reference sequence). Between the trimmed V and J ends, which lost 5 bases and 8 bases, there was a span of 16 bases. The CDR3 extends over 14 amino acids. The CDR3 DNA reads as TGTGCCAGCAGCCCCCGGACAGTTCGGCACACCATATATTTT. Translating gives CASSPRTVRHTIYF.

V and J are TRBV7-7 and TRBJ2-1; TRBD1 aligns across 7 bases. Germline CDR1 reads SSHAT; CDR2 reads FNYEAQ (reference sequence). This CDR3 contains 13 residues. Trimming removed 5 bases from V and 8 bases from J; junction bases left unmatched: 6. The CDR3 nucleotides read TGTGCCAGCAGCCAAGGACAGGTCCATGAGCAGTTCTTC. Its translation: CASSQGQVHEQFF.

V usage is TRBV10-3 and J usage is TRBJ1-4; 8 bases agree with TRBD1. CDR3 length: 15 residues. J was trimmed by 5 bases and V by 3 bases; bases with no gene match: 5. CDR1 is ENHRY, CDR2 SYGVKD, per germline. CDR3 sequence reads: CAISDMDRVNEKLFF. CDR3 nucleotides: TGTGCCATCAGTGACATGGACAGGGTCAATGAAAAACTGTTTTTT.

The V call is TRBV2, the J call TRBJ1-6; a weak D match, TRBD1 (6 bases). V shed 4 bases and J shed 7 bases, with 14 bases lying between them. Germline V gene data show CDR1 as SNHLY and CDR2 as FYNNEI. This CDR3 is built from 15 residues. The CDR3 DNA is TGTGCCAGCAGTGGGGAGGGTCAGGGGAATTCACCCCTCCACTTT. This encodes CASSGEGQGNSPLHF.

This clone has just a few counts. The CDR3 region has the DNA TGTGCCAGCAGTTACTCGGCGGCTAGTTGGACCGGGGAGCTGTTTTTT. Its protein is CASSYSAASWTGELFF. The rearrangement joins TRBV6-6 to TRBJ2-2, with D hard to call. CDR3 size: 16 residues. V was cut by 0 bases and J by 5 bases, with 13 bases left in between. The germline gives CDR1 MNHNY, CDR2 SVGAGI (reference sequence).

This chain connects TRBV10-3 to TRBJ2-2, with D maybe TRBD2 (5 bases). Germline values: CDR1 ENHRY, CDR2 SYGVKD. This CDR3 is built from 14 residues. With 5 bases removed from V and 4 bases from J, the gap between germline ends came to 11 bases. CDR3 protein: CAISLGGVTGELFF. CDR3 in DNA: TGTGCCATCAGTCTAGGAGGCGTCACCGGGGAGCTGTTTTTT.

The chain links TRBV4-1 to TRBJ1-3; 7 positions match TRBD1. Looked up from germline, CDR1 is MGHRA and CDR2 is YSYEKL. This CDR3 spans 15 amino acids. The junction had 3 bases not matched to a gene; V was cut back by 2 bases and J by 2 bases. The CDR3 DNA is TGCGCCAGCAGCCAACTAGACAGGGCTGGAAACACCATATATTTT. As protein: CASSQLDRAGNTIYF.

The chain joins TRBV5-1 to TRBJ1-2; no clear D gene. Trimming took 2 bases from V and 1 from J, leaving 6 bases between them. This CDR3 region has 13 residues. Germline V CDR1 and CDR2: SGHRS, YFSETQ. For the CDR3, the DNA is TGCGCCAGCAGCTTACCAGATAACTATGGCTACACCTTC. Protein: CASSLPDNYGYTF.

This clone was counted a few times. The chain links TRBV10-2 to TRBJ2-1, with a tentative D call TRBD2 (6 bases). Germline V gene lookup returns CDR1 WSHSY and CDR2 SAAADI. The CDR3 loop spans 12 amino acids. V was trimmed by 5 bases and J by 6 bases, leaving 8 bases between them. CDR3 protein: CASSPGGNEQFF. For the CDR3, the DNA is TGCGCCAGCAGTCCCGGGGGCAATGAGCAGTTCTTC.

This clone appeared a few times. This chain uses TRBV9 with TRBJ1-1, with 8 bases that match TRBD1. Germline V CDR1 and CDR2: SGDLS, YYNGEE. CDR3 length: 16 amino acids. V gave up 0 bases and J gave up 1 base; unmatched junction bases: 5. This chain's CDR3 is CASSVEGQGRNTEAFF. DNA of the CDR3: TGTGCCAGCAGCGTAGAAGGACAGGGACGGAACACTGAAGCTTTCTTT.

The genes are TRBV7-9 and TRBJ2-7, with 7 bases that match TRBD1. Germline V gene lookup returns CDR1 SEHNR and CDR2 FQNEAQ (reference sequence). The CDR3 loop spans 12 amino acids. V shed 5 bases, J shed 3 bases, and the junction held 1 base outside the gene matches. The CDR3 loop is CASSGDSYEQYF. In DNA form, the CDR3 reads TGTGCCAGCAGCGGGGACAGCTACGAGCAGTACTTC.

The CDR3 is CASSQPPAYEQYF. The CDR3, as DNA: TGTGCCAGCAGTCAACCCCCGGCCTACGAGCAGTACTTC. The gene calls are TRBV6-6 and TRBJ2-7; D is unresolved. V gave up 5 bases and J gave up 2 bases, with 10 bases separating them. There are 13 residues in the CDR3. Germline V lookup: CDR1 MNHNY, CDR2 SVGAGI (reference sequence).

The chain employs TRBV28 and TRBJ1-2; D is ambiguous. The CDR3 extends over 15 amino acids. Germline V lookup: CDR1 MDHEN, CDR2 SYDVKM. V was trimmed by 6 bases and J by 0 bases, leaving 14 bases between them. The CDR3 reads CASSSGEVPNYGYTF. Here the CDR3 DNA reads TGTGCCAGCAGCTCCGGCGAGGTACCTAACTATGGCTACACCTTC.